This T cell receptor (beta chain) was captured by sequencing in a study of post-analysis software for immune sequencing data. Overall study: Included among the disease courses, which were recorded for the cohort, were relapsing-remitting, secondary progressive and progressive-relapsing multiple sclerosis. Overall study results and limits: Patients used about 5 TRBV segments, including TRBV5-6, TRBV5-1 and TRBV20-1, more often than controls. Significantly decreased normalized Chao1 diversity was recorded for multiple sclerosis patients relative to controls. Samples sharing a preparation batch grouped tightly together when assessed by F measure.

About this clonotype: What it binds is unknown.

Trimming removed 4 bases at V and 7 bases at J, with 11 bases between. The CDR3 runs to 11 residues. In germline, CDR1 is DFQATT, CDR2 SNEGSKA (reference sequence). Unique molecular identifiers were carried by the TCR beta cDNA libraries. The authors obtained approximately 460,000 cDNA molecules from approximately 0.95 to 9.8 million T cells. TCRdb called the PCR reads again in MiXCR, with one record for every CDR3 protein. The repertoire holds roughly 870,000 distinct CDR3 sequences, with about 57% as singletons. The chain carries TRBV20-1 and TRBJ2-7, with a tentative D call TRBD1 (6 bases). The origin of this receptor is a girl aged 10 to 17 with multiple sclerosis. The sample consisted of blood. This CDR3 is CSANRASEQYF. CDR3 in DNA: TGCAGTGCTAACAGGGCGTCTGAGCAGTACTTC.